This passage covers 23 T cell receptor beta chains from one sample sequenced in a study of blood T cell repertoires in COVID-19. The table came from immunoSEQ multiplex PCR; TCRdb's copy has only in-frame clones and leaves some out. This repertoire shows about 59,000 clones, 65% to 80% found once; its top ten account for roughly 9.7%. The sequenced material came from peripheral blood. Receptors originate from a human donor in a cohort sampled during active COVID-19.

As DNA, the CDR3 is TGTGCCAGCAGCTCAAGAACGACCCAGACAGGCTCTGGAAACACCATATATTTT. Encoded protein: CASSSRTTQTGSGNTIYF. The chain links TRBV7-2 to TRBJ1-3; possible D gene TRBD1, 6 bases. V dropped 4 bases and J dropped 0 bases, with 19 bases sitting between them. Germline assignment: CDR1 SGHTA and CDR2 FQGNSA. CDR3 size: 18 residues. The full variable domain, with the rest looked up from reference TRBV7-2 and TRBJ1-3, is GAGVSQSPSNKVTEKGKDVELRCDPISGHTALYWYRQSLGQGLEFLIYFQGNSAPDKSGLPSDRFSAERTGGSVSTLTIQRTQQEDSAVYLCASSSRTTQTGSGNTIYFGEGSWLTVV.

A single count supports this clone. This chain links TRBV7-9 with TRBJ2-1; TRBD1 might be the D (6 bases). Germline CDR1 and CDR2: SEHNR and FQNEAQ (reference sequence). Trimming removed 6 bases from V and 8 bases from J, with 20 bases in between. The CDR3 covers 15 residues. The CDR3, as DNA: TGTGCCAGCAGTCGATCAACATACAGGGACGATGAGCAGTTCTTC. This codes for CASSRSTYRDDEQFF.

The J gene is TRBJ2-7, the V gene TRBV5-1; 9 bases fit TRBD2. The CDR3 contains 17 residues. With V trimmed by 4 bases and J by 3 bases, 14 bases remained unmatched. In germline, CDR1 is SGHRS, CDR2 YFSETQ. CDR3 protein: CASSKVGSLAGIYEQYF. The CDR3 nucleotides read TGCGCCAGCAGCAAAGTCGGGTCGCTAGCGGGAATCTACGAGCAGTACTTC.

The rearrangement joins TRBV6-5 to TRBJ1-4, with D possibly TRBD1 on 6 matching bases. V lost 6 bases and J lost 5, with 16 bases in between. CDR1 and CDR2 from the germline V gene are MNHEY and SVGAGI. CDR3 length: 15 amino acids. CDR3 DNA sequence: TGTGCCAGCAGCCGAATCGCGGGGGCCAATGAAAAACTGTTTTTT. This translates into CASSRIAGANEKLFF.

V gene TRBV19 combines with J gene TRBJ1-3, with D uncertain. The CDR3 extends over 14 amino acids. Germline assignment: CDR1 LNHDA and CDR2 SQIVND (reference sequence). V was pared by 3 bases and J by 7 bases, with 13 bases between. CDR3 in amino acids: CASSMVLSRNTIYF. The DNA of the CDR3 is TGTGCCAGTAGTATGGTTCTTTCGCGGAACACCATATATTTT.

V and J are TRBV7-2 and TRBJ1-1; D not resolved. V was pared by 5 bases and J by 5 bases, with 18 bases between. Germline V gives CDR1 SGHTA, CDR2 FQGNSA. The CDR3 runs to 15 residues. CDR3 bases: TGTGCCAGCAGCCGCGTCCGGGAGATATGGACTGAAGCTTTCTTT. Translated, it gives CASSRVREIWTEAFF. Full variable domain (outside the CDR3, taken from reference TRBV7-2 and TRBJ1-1): GAGVSQSPSNKVTEKGKDVELRCDPISGHTALYWYRQSLGQGLEFLIYFQGNSAPDKSGLPSDRFSAERTGGSVSTLTIQRTQQEDSAVYLCASSRVREIWTEAFFGQGTRLTVV.

The chain combines TRBV5-1 with TRBJ2-5, with a tentative D call TRBD1 (5 bases). V was trimmed by 0 bases and J by 4 bases, leaving 13 bases between them. CDR3 length: 15 amino acids. Germline-derived CDR1 and CDR2 are SGHRS and YFSETQ. CDR3 in amino acids: CASSLEGRVTETQYF. DNA for the CDR3: TGCGCCAGCAGCTTGGAGGGGCGAGTGACAGAGACCCAGTACTTC.

The rearrangement joins TRBV7-9 to TRBJ2-1; TRBD2 matches at 10 bases. The V gene's germline CDR1 is SEHNR and CDR2 FQNEAQ (reference sequence). Trimming removed 7 bases from V and 10 bases from J; junction bases left unmatched: 22. The CDR3 has 18 residues. CDR3: CASTQGVRGLAGVQEQFF. The CDR3 bases are TGTGCCAGCACTCAGGGGGTACGGGGGCTAGCGGGAGTCCAGGAGCAGTTCTTC. Complete variable domain (other parts from reference TRBV7-9 and TRBJ2-1): DTGVSQNPRHKITKRGQNVTFRCDPISEHNRLYWYRQTLGQGPEFLTYFQNEAQLEKSRLLSDRFSAERPKGSFSTLEIQRTEQGDSAMYLCASTQGVRGLAGVQEQFFGPGTRLTVL.

The sample holds a few counts of this clone. The chain links TRBV7-9 to TRBJ2-7, with a tentative D call TRBD2 (6 bases). This CDR3 spans 14 amino acids. Germline V gene data show CDR1 as SEHNR and CDR2 as FQNEAQ (reference sequence). Trimming took off 5 bases at V and 6 bases at J, with 17 bases between the two ends. The CDR3 loop reads CASSPPSGSLEQYF. The CDR3 DNA follows: TGTGCCAGCAGCCCCCCGAGCGGGTCTCTCGAGCAGTACTTC.

V gene TRBV2 combines with J gene TRBJ1-4; no firm D call. Germline V CDR1 and CDR2: SNHLY, FYNNEI. V was clipped by 10 bases and J by 2 bases, with 11 bases between them. The CDR3 totals 13 residues. In nucleotides, the CDR3 is TGTGCCACCTCAGAGGGCACTAATGAAAAACTGTTTTTT. As protein: CATSEGTNEKLFF.

This clone was detected only once. V and J are TRBV2 and TRBJ1-1, with 7 bases identical to TRBD1. Per the germline V gene, CDR1 is SNHLY and CDR2 is FYNNEI. The V and J ends lost 7 bases and 3 bases, in that order; junction bases with no gene match: 5. This CDR3 has 13 amino acids. CDR3 DNA sequence: TGTGCCAGCACCCCTGACAGGGACACTGAAGCTTTCTTT. It encodes CASTPDRDTEAFF.

The V and J genes are TRBV5-4 and TRBJ2-7; the match to TRBD1 covers 9 bases. Germline CDR1 and CDR2: SGHNT and YYREEE (reference sequence). V trimming: 5 bases; J trimming: 6 bases; junction bases outside the gene matches: 6. The CDR3 has 13 amino acids. CDR3 coding DNA: TGTGCCAGCAGGAGACAGGGGGATGTCGAGCAGTACTTC. Protein product: CASRRQGDVEQYF.

The rearrangement joins TRBV2 to TRBJ2-3; no clear D gene. Germline-derived CDR1 and CDR2 are SNHLY and FYNNEI. V gave up 2 bases and J gave up 0 bases, with 9 bases separating them. The CDR3 covers 15 residues. The CDR3 DNA reads TGTGCCAGCAGTGAACAGACTCCTAGCACAGATACGCAGTATTTT. Amino acid sequence: CASSEQTPSTDTQYF.

The rearrangement links TRBV24-1 to TRBJ2-2; 9 positions match TRBD2. CDR3 length: 13 residues. The germline V gene encodes CDR1 KGHDR and CDR2 SFDVKD. Germline trimming cut 7 bases from V and 5 bases from J; bases unmatched to any gene: 1. The CDR3 bases are TGTGCCACCAGACTAGCGGGTACCGGGGAGCTGTTTTTT. Its protein is CATRLAGTGELFF.

J is TRBJ2-7 and V is TRBV10-3, with 8 bases lining up with TRBD2. The CDR3 contains 15 residues. With V trimmed by 5 bases and J by 1 base, 7 bases remained unmatched. In germline, CDR1 is ENHRY, CDR2 SYGVKD. This CDR3 reads CAISLSGSHSYEQYF. CDR3 DNA sequence: TGTGCCATCAGTCTAAGCGGGAGTCATTCCTACGAGCAGTACTTC.

This rearrangement joins TRBV10-2 to TRBJ2-1, with TRBD1 identical over 9 bases. Germline V gives CDR1 WSHSY, CDR2 SAAADI. J gave up 4 bases and V 8 bases, and 9 bases lay outside the gene matches. The CDR3 is 15 amino acids. The CDR3 DNA reads TGCGCCAGCCGAATCCGGGACAGGGCTTACAATGAGCAGTTCTTC. Its protein product is CASRIRDRAYNEQFF.

Here the CDR3 reads CASSPGTVEKLFF. The CDR3 DNA follows: TGTGCCAGCAGTCCCGGGACAGTGGAAAAACTGTTTTTT. The chain joins TRBV6-2 or TRBV6-3 to TRBJ1-4; 7 bases are shared with TRBD1. CDR1 and CDR2 (germline): MNHEY, SVGEGT. Trimming removed 5 bases from V and 8 bases from J; junction bases left unmatched: 5. The CDR3 runs to 13 residues.

The chain uses TRBV6-2 or TRBV6-3 and TRBJ2-5; 11 positions agree with TRBD1. The length of the CDR3 is 15 residues. V shed 5 bases, J shed 5 bases, and the junction held 7 bases outside the gene matches. Germline V gene data show CDR1 as MNHEY and CDR2 as SVGEGT. The CDR3 sequence is CASSRRTGGRETQYF. CDR3 in DNA: TGTGCCAGCAGTCGTAGGACAGGGGGCCGGGAGACCCAGTACTTC.

The rearrangement uses TRBV27 and TRBJ2-7; 12 bases match TRBD2. The CDR3 runs 13 residues. Germline V CDR1 and CDR2: MNHEY, SMNVEV (reference sequence). V lost 8 bases and J lost 5; bases outside the gene matches: 4. CDR3 sequence: CASGRTSGNEQYF. In nucleotides, the CDR3 is TGTGCCAGCGGACGGACTAGCGGGAACGAGCAGTACTTC.

DNA for the CDR3: TGTGCCAGCAGCGTACAGGGAAACTATGGCTACACCTTC. Translating gives CASSVQGNYGYTF. The chain employs TRBV9 and TRBJ1-2; possible D gene TRBD1, 5 bases. V lost 1 base and J 2 bases, leaving 6 bases between the germline ends. Germline V gene lookup returns CDR1 SGDLS and CDR2 YYNGEE. CDR3 length: 13 residues. The whole variable domain, filled in from reference TRBV9 and TRBJ1-2, reads DSGVTQTPKHLITATGQRVTLRCSPRSGDLSVYWYQQSLDQGLQFLIQYYNGEERAKGNILERFSAQQFPDLHSELNLSSLELGDSALYFCASSVQGNYGYTFGSGTRLTVV.

The J gene is TRBJ2-3, the V gene TRBV5-1; TRBD2 agrees at 8 bases. With 4 bases clipped from V and 3 bases from J, the junction kept 10 bases outside the gene matches. Germline V lookup: CDR1 SGHRS, CDR2 YFSETQ. The CDR3 has 16 residues. CDR3 region: CASSQRIAGITDTQYF. Here the CDR3 DNA reads TGCGCCAGCAGCCAACGAATAGCGGGAATAACAGATACGCAGTATTTT. The full variable domain, completed using reference TRBV5-1 and TRBJ2-3, is KAGVTQTPRYLIKTRGQQVTLSCSPISGHRSVSWYQQTPGQGLQFLFEYFSETQRNKGNFPGRFSGRQFSNSRSEMNVSTLELGDSALYLCASSQRIAGITDTQYFGPGTRLTVL.

The V gene is TRBV21-1, the J gene TRBJ1-2; the table assigns TRBD1, which was not confirmed against the DNA. TRBV21-1 is deemed a pseudogene. The CDR3 extends over 14 amino acids. The CDR3 spells CASRNSTGGNGYTF. CDR3 sequence (DNA): TGTGCCAGCAGAAACTCAACAGGGGGTAACGGCTACACCTTC.

The chain carries TRBV27 and TRBJ2-4, with D unclear. This CDR3 comprises 16 residues. Trimming cost V 2 bases and J 2 bases, with 13 bases left between them. Per germline, CDR1 MNHEY and CDR2 SMNVEV (reference sequence). This CDR3 reads CASSLTVLSSKNIQYF. The DNA for the CDR3 is TGTGCCAGCAGTTTAACTGTCTTGTCGTCCAAAAACATTCAGTACTTC.